Listed below are T cell receptor beta chains from one sample, sequenced in a study of T cell responses to AZD1222 COVID-19 vaccine. Generated by immunoSEQ multiplex PCR, the TCRdb table keeps only in-frame clones and is missing some. The profile covers some 150,000 clones, with around 92% appearing a single time and under 2% taken by the ten largest. The material sequenced was peripheral blood, taken on day 0 of AZD1222 vaccination. The origin of the receptors is an adult in good health. Each CDR3 is given with its conserved first and last residue. D genes are given only for firm matches. Some rows mark clone size as missing; the rest say once, few, many or name a class of expanded clone.

D gene,V gene,J gene,clone size,CDR3 DNA,CDR3 protein
TRBD1,TRBV28,TRBJ2-1,NA,TGTGCCAGCAGTTTAAACAGGGGGAATGAGCAGTTCTTC,CASSLNRGNEQFF
NA,TRBV9,TRBJ2-3,few,TGTGCCAGCAGCGCCCAAGCGGATACGCAGTATTTT,CASSAQADTQYF
TRBD2,TRBV28,TRBJ2-7,NA,TGTGCCAGCAGTTTATTTTCTAGCGGGGGGGTCTCCTACGAGCAGTACTTC,CASSLFSSGGVSYEQYF
NA,TRBV28,TRBJ1-4,NA,TGTGCCAGCAGTTTATGGTCCGGGCGGGGTCGGGGGGAAAAACTGTTTTTT,CASSLWSGRGRGEKLFF
NA,TRBV3-1/TRBV3-2,TRBJ2-3,NA,TGTGCCAGCAGCCAAGTGAGGGGCTCAGATACGCAGTATTTT,CASSQVRGSDTQYF
NA,TRBV20-1,TRBJ1-5,once,TGCAGTGCTAGTGGGCCCCTGGTCGGCAATCAGCCCCAGCATTTT,CSASGPLVGNQPQHF
NA,TRBV19,TRBJ2-1,NA,TGTGCCAGTACCAGGGATAGCTCCTACAATGAGCAGTTCTTC,CASTRDSSYNEQFF
NA,TRBV18,TRBJ1-5,NA,TGTGCCAGCTCCCAAGACAGTCATCAGCCCCAGCATTTT,CASSQDSHQPQHF
NA,TRBV24-1,TRBJ1-2,NA,TGTGCCACCCAAAGTGATGGACGACAAGAACCTTTTAACTATGGCTACACCTTC,CATQSDGRQEPFNYGYTF
NA,TRBV6-5,TRBJ1-3,NA,TGTGCCAGCAGTTACCGACAGAGCCAACGAAACACCATATATTTT,CASSYRQSQRNTIYF
NA,TRBV5-4,TRBJ2-7,NA,TGTGCCAGCAGCTTGAGGTCCTACGAGCAGTACTTC,CASSLRSYEQYF
TRBD1,TRBV6-5,TRBJ1-3,NA,TGTGCCAGCAGCCCGGGGACAGCGTCTGGAAACACCATATATTTT,CASSPGTASGNTIYF
NA,TRBV3-1/TRBV3-2,TRBJ1-4,NA,TGTGCCAGCAGCCCGAAGACAGAAAAACTGTTTTTT,CASSPKTEKLFF
NA,TRBV5-1,TRBJ1-4,NA,TGCGCCAGCAGCTTCTATCCTTTCCGTGGCACCTCGGATGAAAAACTGTTTTTT,CASSFYPFRGTSDEKLFF
NA,TRBV6-5,TRBJ1-6,NA,TGTGCCAGCAGTTACTCGAGTGGGTCGTCCAACCCCCTCCACTTT,CASSYSSGSSNPLHF
NA,TRBV29-1,TRBJ1-2,NA,TGCAGCGTTGATGACCCCGTAGAGCATGGCTACACCTTC,CSVDDPVEHGYTF
TRBD1,TRBV29-1,TRBJ1-1,NA,TGCAGCGTTCACGATAGGGGGCGCGACACTGAAGCTTTCTTT,CSVHDRGRDTEAFF
TRBD1,TRBV29-1,TRBJ1-1,NA,TGCAGCGTTGCAGGGACAGCTTTGAACACTGAAGCTTTCTTT,CSVAGTALNTEAFF
NA,TRBV27,TRBJ2-1,NA,TGTGCCAGCAGTTCCTCCGGGACACTCTCCAATGAGCAGTTCTTC,CASSSSGTLSNEQFF
NA,TRBV4-1,TRBJ1-3,NA,TGCGCCAGCAGCCAACAGTGGACAGACTCTGGAAACACCATATATTTT,CASSQQWTDSGNTIYF
TRBD1,TRBV3-1/TRBV3-2,TRBJ1-6,few,TGTGCCAGCAGCCGACAGGGGGGTAATTCACCCCTCCACTTT,CASSRQGGNSPLHF
TRBD1,TRBV4-3,TRBJ2-1,NA,TGCGCCAGCAGCCAATCGACAGGGGGCGACTACAATGAGCAGTTCTTC,CASSQSTGGDYNEQFF
NA,TRBV11-3,TRBJ1-1,NA,TGTGCCAGTCAGGGGTTGGACACTGAAGCTTTCTTT,CASQGLDTEAFF
TRBD1,TRBV5-1,TRBJ1-4,NA,TGCGCCAGCAGCATGACAGGGGATCATGAAAAACTGTTTTTT,CASSMTGDHEKLFF
TRBD2,TRBV29-1,TRBJ2-7,medium-sized,TGCAGCGTCTTGGGGGGGGGATATGGATACGAGCAGTACTTC,CSVLGGGYGYEQYF
TRBD1,TRBV6-6,TRBJ1-3,NA,TGTGCCAGCAGTCTCACCGGGACAGGGAGGACGGCTGGAAACACCATATATTTT,CASSLTGTGRTAGNTIYF
NA,TRBV1,TRBJ1-1,NA,TGCACCAGCAGCCAAGTTCGGGGGGCCACTGAAGCTTTCTTT,CTSSQVRGATEAFF
NA,TRBV29-1,TRBJ2-1,NA,TGCAGCGTTGCCGGGGGAGCGGTTCTGTACAATGAGCAGTTCTTC,CSVAGGAVLYNEQFF
TRBD1,TRBV7-9,TRBJ1-1,NA,TGTGCCAGCAGCTCGCAGGGGGCGGGGACTGAAGCTTTCTTT,CASSSQGAGTEAFF
TRBD2,TRBV12-5,TRBJ2-3,NA,TGTGCTAGTGGTTTGGGTGCGGGAGGCACAGATACGCAGTATTTT,CASGLGAGGTDTQYF
NA,TRBV2,TRBJ1-3,NA,TGTGCCAGCAGTGGTGCAGTGACCGGAAACACCATATATTTT,CASSGAVTGNTIYF
NA,TRBV9,TRBJ2-3,NA,TGTGCCAGCAGATCGGACGGAGATACGCAGTATTTT,CASRSDGDTQYF